One sample yielded the 30 T cell receptor beta chains listed below, sequenced in a study of T cell clones after liver transplantation. The method was immunoSEQ multiplex PCR; TCRdb's version includes in-frame clones alone and lacks a portion of them. The table has 12,000 to 15,000 clones, less than 85% seen once; the top ten hold 28%. The starting material was CD8+ T cells from blood, obtained around 44 months after liver transplant. The receptors here all came from a human patient who received a liver transplant. A share of the T cells may be of graft donor origin.

V usage is TRBV30 and J usage is TRBJ2-2, with 12 bases identical to TRBD2. Unmatched junction bases numbered 5, after V lost 4 bases and J lost 5 bases. The CDR3 has 15 residues. Germline CDR1 is GTSNPN and CDR2 is SVGIG (reference sequence). The CDR3 sequence is CAWTEGTSGTGELFF. The CDR3 bases are TGTGCCTGGACCGAAGGGACTAGCGGGACCGGGGAGCTGTTTTTT.

V gene TRBV6-5 combines with J gene TRBJ1-2, with 8 bases that match TRBD1. Germline values: CDR1 MNHEY, CDR2 SVGAGI. Trimming took 2 bases from V and 7 from J; bases not matched to a gene: 6. The CDR3 has 14 residues. For the CDR3, the DNA is TGTGCCAGCAGTTACGGCGTACAGGGGGGTGGCTACACCTTC. Translated: CASSYGVQGGGYTF.

The genes are TRBV7-6 and TRBJ1-1; D is uncertain. Trimming stripped 1 base from V and 6 bases from J, with 9 bases between. This CDR3 spans 13 amino acids. The germline gives CDR1 SGHVS, CDR2 FNYEAQ. The CDR3 nucleotides read TGTGCCAGCAGCTTAGATCCCCGCCCTGAAGCTTTCTTT. Its translation: CASSLDPRPEAFF. The full variable domain, with the rest looked up from reference TRBV7-6 and TRBJ1-1, is GAGVSQSPRYKVTKRGQDVALRCDPISGHVSLYWYRQALGQGPEFLTYFNYEAQQDKSGLPNDRFSAERPEGSISTLTIQRTEQRDSAMYRCASSLDPRPEAFFGQGTRLTVV.

This clone has just one count. The chain links TRBV6-1 to TRBJ2-2, with unresolved D. V was cut by 7 bases and J by 6 bases, with 12 bases left in between. Germline V gene sequence: CDR1 MNHNS, CDR2 SASEGT. This CDR3 contains 13 residues. The CDR3 spells CASKSIRAGELFF. The DNA of the CDR3 is TGTGCCAGCAAGAGTATCCGGGCCGGGGAGCTGTTTTTT.

J is TRBJ2-3 and V is TRBV6-1; D gene unclear. Looked up from germline, CDR1 is MNHNS and CDR2 is SASEGT. Deletions cut 1 base from V and 2 bases from J, with 7 bases between. This CDR3 comprises 14 residues. DNA of the CDR3: TGTGCCAGCAGTGAAGTAGGGAACACAGATACGCAGTATTTT. Residues: CASSEVGNTDTQYF.

In its sample, this clone is medium-sized. The chain couples TRBV4-3 to TRBJ2-7; 9 positions match TRBD1. V lost 2 bases, J lost 2 bases, and 7 bases stayed unmatched. The V gene's germline CDR1 is LGHNA and CDR2 YSLEER. The CDR3 spans 16 residues. The CDR3 DNA follows: TGCGCCAGCAGCCAACGCGCCGGGACAGGGACCTACGAGCAGTACTTC. It translates to CASSQRAGTGTYEQYF.

The chain uses TRBV28 and TRBJ2-3; 13 bases match TRBD2. With 1 base clipped from V and 6 bases from J, the junction kept 10 bases outside the gene matches. This CDR3 is built from 18 residues. Germline V gene data show CDR1 as MDHEN and CDR2 as SYDVKM. As DNA, the CDR3 is TGTGCCAGCAGTTTATCCCCTCTACTAGCGGGGGGGGCTGATACGCAGTATTTT. The encoded protein is CASSLSPLLAGGADTQYF.

Only a few counts were recorded for this clone. The genes are TRBV7-9 and TRBJ1-3; a possible D gene is TRBD1 (5 bases). The CDR3 runs to 15 residues. CDR1 is SEHNR, CDR2 FQNEAQ, per germline (reference sequence). Between the trimmed V and J ends, which lost 4 bases and 5 bases, there was a span of 15 bases. CDR3 loop: CASSYPGAGRNTIYF. The CDR3 DNA reads as TGTGCCAGCAGCTACCCTGGGGCAGGGAGAAACACCATATATTTT.

This rearrangement joins TRBV2 to TRBJ1-2; no reliable D call. V lost 1 base to trimming and J lost 0 bases, with 9 bases between them. The germline gives CDR1 SNHLY, CDR2 FYNNEI. The CDR3 covers 15 residues. CDR3 sequence (DNA): TGTGCCAGCAGTGAAGAGGATACAGCTAACTATGGCTACACCTTC. This codes for CASSEEDTANYGYTF.

This rearrangement joins TRBV15 to TRBJ2-7, with 7 bases aligning to TRBD2. The length of the CDR3 is 13 residues. In germline, CDR1 is LNHNV, CDR2 YYDKDF (reference sequence). The V and J ends lost 3 bases and 2 bases, in that order; junction bases with no gene match: 1. In DNA form, the CDR3 reads TGTGCCACCAGCAGCGGGGGGACCTACGAGCAGTACTTC. It encodes CATSSGGTYEQYF.

The J gene is TRBJ2-1, the V gene TRBV27; TRBD1 agrees at 10 bases. Unmatched junction bases numbered 7, after V lost 5 bases and J lost 9 bases. The germline V gene encodes CDR1 MNHEY and CDR2 SMNVEV (reference sequence). This CDR3 is 14 amino acids long. The CDR3 sequence is CASSPDRGRLEQFF. The CDR3 DNA reads as TGTGCCAGCAGTCCGGACAGGGGGAGACTTGAGCAGTTCTTC.

The chain is built from TRBV5-1 and TRBJ2-7; tentative D call: TRBD2 (5 bases). Germline V gene sequence: CDR1 SGHRS, CDR2 YFSETQ. Trimming shortened V by 1 base and J by 2 bases, and 7 bases separated the two germline ends. The CDR3 spans 13 residues. The CDR3 region has the DNA TGCGCCAGCAGCTTGTGGACTCCCTACGAGCAGTACTTC. Translating it yields CASSLWTPYEQYF.

The genes are TRBV7-9 and TRBJ2-7, with D possibly called TRBD1 or TRBD2 (5 bases each). Germline V gene data show CDR1 as SEHNR and CDR2 as FQNEAQ (reference sequence). CDR3 size: 13 residues. Trimming took off 5 bases at V and 5 bases at J, with 13 bases between the two ends. This CDR3 reads CASSPGTPNEQYF. The CDR3 coding sequence is TGTGCCAGCAGCCCCGGGACCCCAAACGAGCAGTACTTC.

This clone was detected only once. V gene TRBV6-6 combines with J gene TRBJ2-3, with TRBD2 matching 9 bases. The J segment lost 3 bases and the V segment lost 6 bases, leaving 10 bases of the junction unmatched. CDR1 is MNHNY, CDR2 SVGAGI, per germline (reference sequence). The CDR3 extends over 16 amino acids. The CDR3 here is CASSPPERGDTDTQYF. For the CDR3, the DNA is TGTGCCAGCAGCCCTCCCGAGCGGGGGGATACAGATACGCAGTATTTT.

This chain joins TRBV11-3 and TRBJ2-7; 9 bases are a match to TRBD1. Germline CDR1 and CDR2: SGHNT and YENEEA. J lost 7 bases, V lost 5 bases, and 6 bases had no gene match. This CDR3 has 13 residues. CDR3: CASSAPGQGEQYF. The CDR3 DNA reads TGTGCCAGCAGCGCCCCGGGACAGGGAGAGCAGTACTTC.

This sequence joins TRBV28 and TRBJ2-6; D unresolved. V lost 3 bases and J 0 bases, leaving 6 bases between the germline ends. Germline V gene sequence: CDR1 MDHEN, CDR2 SYDVKM. CDR3 size: 15 residues. This CDR3 reads CASSFTTSGANVLTF. The CDR3 region has the DNA TGTGCCAGCAGTTTCACGACCTCTGGGGCCAACGTCCTGACTTTC.

V and J are TRBV27 and TRBJ2-3; no firm D call. The germline gives CDR1 MNHEY, CDR2 SMNVEV (reference sequence). Trimming removed 5 bases from V and 0 bases from J, with 9 bases in between. The CDR3 is made up of 14 amino acids. The CDR3 sequence is CASSIHGSTDTQYF. The CDR3 nucleotides are TGTGCCAGCAGTATCCACGGAAGCACAGATACGCAGTATTTT.

The gene calls are TRBV5-6 and TRBJ2-1, with 9 bases identical to TRBD2. The CDR3 is 15 amino acids. Germline V gene lookup returns CDR1 SGHDT and CDR2 YYEEEE. V lost 2 bases, J lost 3 bases, and 3 bases stayed unmatched. The CDR3 region has the DNA TGTGCCAGCAGCTTCTTTAGCGGGGGCTACAATGAGCAGTTCTTC. Translated, it gives CASSFFSGGYNEQFF.

The genes are TRBV30 and TRBJ1-1; 9 nucleotides align to TRBD1. Germline V gene sequence: CDR1 GTSNPN, CDR2 SVGIG (reference sequence). This CDR3 region has 13 residues. Germline trimming cut 6 bases from V and 6 bases from J; bases unmatched to any gene: 8. CDR3 sequence: CACDRGVRAEAFF. CDR3 sequence (DNA): TGTGCCTGTGACAGGGGGGTGAGAGCTGAAGCTTTCTTT.

The chain recombines TRBV10-3 with TRBJ1-1, with 10 nucleotides matching TRBD1. This CDR3 contains 16 residues. V shed 6 bases, J shed 0 bases, and the junction held 7 bases outside the gene matches. CDR1 is ENHRY and CDR2 is SYGVKD in the germline V gene. CDR3 residues: CAISDGTGALNTEAFF. The DNA of the CDR3 is TGTGCCATCAGCGACGGGACAGGGGCCTTGAACACTGAAGCTTTCTTT.

The V call is TRBV25-1, the J call TRBJ1-2; 7 nucleotides line up with TRBD1. V lost 2 bases to trimming and J lost 1 base; unmatched junction nucleotides: 13. The CDR3 covers 18 residues. Germline values: CDR1 MGHDK, CDR2 SYGVNS. As DNA, the CDR3 is TGTGCCAGCAGTGAAGACCTACAGGGGACTAAGGGTAACTATGGCTACACCTTC. Translating it yields CASSEDLQGTKGNYGYTF.

The chain combines TRBV13 with TRBJ2-7; 8 nucleotides agree with TRBD2. The trim removed 5 bases at V and 10 bases at J, leaving 7 bases unmatched. Germline CDR1 PRHDT, CDR2 FYEKMQ (reference sequence). The CDR3 has 12 amino acids. The CDR3 spells CASSPSGLIQYF. The DNA for the CDR3 is TGTGCCAGCAGCCCTAGCGGGTTAATCCAGTACTTC.

This chain links TRBV27 with TRBJ2-3; TRBD1 or TRBD2 may be the D gene (5 bases each). Trimming took 4 bases from V and 5 from J, leaving 16 bases between them. Per the germline V gene, CDR1 is MNHEY and CDR2 is SMNVEV (reference sequence). This CDR3 is built from 15 residues. The CDR3, as DNA: TGTGCCAGCAGTTCCCCGGGGCAGGGAGTAGATACGCAGTATTTT. As protein: CASSSPGQGVDTQYF.

CDR3 amino acids: CASRKAGGPEQYF. CDR3 in DNA: TGTGCCAGCAGAAAAGCGGGAGGTCCCGAGCAGTACTTC. This chain joins TRBV27 and TRBJ2-5; 9 nucleotides agree with TRBD2. The J call may be wrong; the DNA end is better matched by TRBJ2-7. Looked up from germline, CDR1 is MNHEY and CDR2 is SMNVEV (reference sequence). The CDR3 length is 13 residues.

This clone has just a few counts. This sequence joins TRBV29-1 and TRBJ2-7; D remains ambiguous. The germline V and J ends were trimmed by 2 bases and 0 bases, with 11 bases remaining between them. This CDR3 region has 14 residues. Germline V gene lookup returns CDR1 SQVTM and CDR2 ANQGSEA. The chain's CDR3 is CSVESGEHSYEQYF. The DNA for the CDR3 is TGCAGCGTTGAATCTGGCGAACACTCCTACGAGCAGTACTTC.

This chain joins TRBV4-2 and TRBJ1-1; a possible D gene is TRBD1 (5 bases). The germline V gene encodes CDR1 LGHNA and CDR2 YNFKEQ. V lost 4 bases and J 1 base, leaving 7 bases between the germline ends. This CDR3 contains 13 residues. The DNA for the CDR3 is TGTGCCAGCAGCCTGACAGAGAACACTGAAGCTTTCTTT. Translation: CASSLTENTEAFF.

The chain uses TRBV9 and TRBJ2-7; TRBD2 matches at 16 bases. Germline CDR1 and CDR2: SGDLS and YYNGEE. This CDR3 region has 16 residues. The trim removed 4 bases at V and 6 bases at J, leaving 7 bases unmatched. CDR3 in DNA: TGTGCCAGCAGCTTGGGACTAGCGGGAGGGCCGGGCGAGCAGTACTTC. Its protein product is CASSLGLAGGPGEQYF.

This sequence joins TRBV7-2 and TRBJ1-1; no clear D. There are 15 residues in the CDR3. With 1 base removed from V and 1 base from J, the gap between germline ends came to 10 bases. The germline CDR1 and CDR2 sequences are SGHTA and FQGNSA. This CDR3 reads CASSLGGLPNTEAFF. DNA for the CDR3: TGTGCCAGCAGCTTAGGTGGGCTTCCGAACACTGAAGCTTTCTTT.

The rearrangement links TRBV11-2 to TRBJ2-7; TRBD2 might be the D (6 bases). V shed 0 bases and J shed 4 bases, with 10 bases lying between them. CDR1 is SGHAT and CDR2 is FQNNGV in the germline V gene. The CDR3 totals 14 residues. CDR3 loop: CASSLDGRGYEQYF. DNA for the CDR3: TGTGCCAGCAGCTTAGATGGGCGGGGTTACGAGCAGTACTTC.

The chain couples TRBV27 to TRBJ2-7; the D gene could be TRBD1 or TRBD2 (5 bases each). Germline values: CDR1 MNHEY, CDR2 SMNVEV (reference sequence). Trimming pared 5 bases from V and 2 bases from J, leaving 13 bases between. This CDR3 contains 14 residues. The CDR3 reads CASSDRDGPYEQYF. The CDR3 region has the DNA TGTGCCAGCAGTGACCGGGACGGACCCTACGAGCAGTACTTC.